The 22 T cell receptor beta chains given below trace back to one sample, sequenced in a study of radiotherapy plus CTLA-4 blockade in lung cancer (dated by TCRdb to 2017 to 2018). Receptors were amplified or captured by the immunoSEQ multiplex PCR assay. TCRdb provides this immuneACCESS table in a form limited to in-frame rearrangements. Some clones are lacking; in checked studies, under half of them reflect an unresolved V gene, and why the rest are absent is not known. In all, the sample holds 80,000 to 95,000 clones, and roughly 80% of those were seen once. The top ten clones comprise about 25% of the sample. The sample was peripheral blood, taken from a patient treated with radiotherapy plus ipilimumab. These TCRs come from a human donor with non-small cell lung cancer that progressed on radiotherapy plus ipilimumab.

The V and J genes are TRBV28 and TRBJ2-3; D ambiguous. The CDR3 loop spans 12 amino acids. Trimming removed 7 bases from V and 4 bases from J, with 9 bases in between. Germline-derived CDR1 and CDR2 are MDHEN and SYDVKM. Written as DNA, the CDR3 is TGTGCCAGCATCTCCGGGCCAGATACGCAGTATTTT. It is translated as CASISGPDTQYF. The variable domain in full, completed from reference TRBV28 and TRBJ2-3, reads DVKVTQSSRYLVKRTGEKVFLECVQDMDHENMFWYRQDPGLGLRLIYFSYDVKMKEKGDIPEGYSVSREKKERFSLILESASTNQTSMYLCASISGPDTQYFGPGTRLTVL.

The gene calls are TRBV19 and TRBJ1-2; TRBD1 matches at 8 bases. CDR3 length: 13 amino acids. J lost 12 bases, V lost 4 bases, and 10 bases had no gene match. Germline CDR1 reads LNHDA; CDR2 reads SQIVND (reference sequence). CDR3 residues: CASSTTTGGANTF. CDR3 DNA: TGTGCCAGTAGTACAACTACAGGGGGGGCGAACACCTTC.

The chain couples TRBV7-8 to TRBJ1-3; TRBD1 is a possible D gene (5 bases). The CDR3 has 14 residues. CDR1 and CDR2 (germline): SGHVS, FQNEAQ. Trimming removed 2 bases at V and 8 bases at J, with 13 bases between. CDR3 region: CASSLQAGIDTIYF. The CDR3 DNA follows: TGTGCCAGCAGCTTACAAGCAGGGATCGACACCATATATTTT.

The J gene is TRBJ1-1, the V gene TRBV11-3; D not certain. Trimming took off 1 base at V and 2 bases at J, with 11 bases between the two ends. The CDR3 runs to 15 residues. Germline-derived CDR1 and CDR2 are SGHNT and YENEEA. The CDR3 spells CASSLGHGTNTEAFF. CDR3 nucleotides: TGTGCCAGCAGCTTAGGTCACGGAACTAACACTGAAGCTTTCTTT.

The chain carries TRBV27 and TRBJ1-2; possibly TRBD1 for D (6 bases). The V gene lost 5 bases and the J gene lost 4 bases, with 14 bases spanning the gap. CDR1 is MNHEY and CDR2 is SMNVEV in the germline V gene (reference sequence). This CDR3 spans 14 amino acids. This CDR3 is CASSLGGPLYGYTF. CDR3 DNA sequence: TGTGCCAGCAGTCTAGGGGGTCCCCTCTATGGCTACACCTTC.

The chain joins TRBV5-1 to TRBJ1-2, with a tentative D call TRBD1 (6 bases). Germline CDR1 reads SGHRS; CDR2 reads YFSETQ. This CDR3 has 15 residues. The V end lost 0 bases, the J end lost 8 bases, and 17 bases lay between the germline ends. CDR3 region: CASSLGAGAAFGYTF. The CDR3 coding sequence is TGCGCCAGCAGCTTGGGGGCAGGGGCAGCGTTCGGCTACACCTTC.

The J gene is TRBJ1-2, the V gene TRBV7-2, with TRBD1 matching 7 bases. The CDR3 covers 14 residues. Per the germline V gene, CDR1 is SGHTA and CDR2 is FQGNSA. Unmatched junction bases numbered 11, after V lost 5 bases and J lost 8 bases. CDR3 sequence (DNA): TGTGCCAGCAGCCTGGACAGGACTAAAAGGGGCTACACCTTC. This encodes CASSLDRTKRGYTF.

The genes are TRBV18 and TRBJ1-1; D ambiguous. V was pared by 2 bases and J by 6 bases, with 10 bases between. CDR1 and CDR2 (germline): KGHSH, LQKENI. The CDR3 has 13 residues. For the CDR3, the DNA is TGTGCCAGCTCACCAGACCCCAGCGCTGAAGCTTTCTTT. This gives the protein CASSPDPSAEAFF.

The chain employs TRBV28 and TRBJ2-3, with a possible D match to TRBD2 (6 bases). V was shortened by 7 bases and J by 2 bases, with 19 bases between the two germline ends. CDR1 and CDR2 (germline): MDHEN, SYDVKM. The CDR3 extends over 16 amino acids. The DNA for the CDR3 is TGTGCCAGCACCACCCTCGGGAGCGGAACCACAGATACGCAGTATTTT. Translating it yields CASTTLGSGTTDTQYF.

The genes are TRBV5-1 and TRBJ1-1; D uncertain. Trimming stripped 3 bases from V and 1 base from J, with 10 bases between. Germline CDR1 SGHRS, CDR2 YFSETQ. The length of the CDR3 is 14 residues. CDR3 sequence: CASSWRGGNTEAFF. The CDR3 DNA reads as TGCGCCAGCAGCTGGCGTGGAGGGAACACTGAAGCTTTCTTT.

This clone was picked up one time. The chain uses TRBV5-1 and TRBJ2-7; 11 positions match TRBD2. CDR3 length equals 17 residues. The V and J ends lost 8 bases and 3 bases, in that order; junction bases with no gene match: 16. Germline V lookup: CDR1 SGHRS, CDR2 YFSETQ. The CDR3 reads CASYTSGRKGADYEQYF. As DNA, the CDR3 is TGCGCCAGTTACACTAGCGGGAGAAAGGGGGCGGACTACGAGCAGTACTTC. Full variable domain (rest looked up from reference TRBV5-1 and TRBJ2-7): KAGVTQTPRYLIKTRGQQVTLSCSPISGHRSVSWYQQTPGQGLQFLFEYFSETQRNKGNFPGRFSGRQFSNSRSEMNVSTLELGDSALYLCASYTSGRKGADYEQYFGPGTRLTVT.

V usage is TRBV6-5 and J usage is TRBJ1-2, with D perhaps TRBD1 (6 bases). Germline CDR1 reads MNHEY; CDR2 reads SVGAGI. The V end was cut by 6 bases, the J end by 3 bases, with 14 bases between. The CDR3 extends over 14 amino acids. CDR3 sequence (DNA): TGTGCCAGCAGCTACGGGGGGCGCGACTATGGCTACACCTTC. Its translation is CASSYGGRDYGYTF.

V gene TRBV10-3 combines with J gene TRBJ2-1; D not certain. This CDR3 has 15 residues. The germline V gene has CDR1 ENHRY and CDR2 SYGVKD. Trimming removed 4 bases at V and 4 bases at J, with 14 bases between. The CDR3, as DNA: TGTGCCATCAGTGGAACTAATAAGGATTACAATGAGCAGTTCTTC. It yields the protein CAISGTNKDYNEQFF.

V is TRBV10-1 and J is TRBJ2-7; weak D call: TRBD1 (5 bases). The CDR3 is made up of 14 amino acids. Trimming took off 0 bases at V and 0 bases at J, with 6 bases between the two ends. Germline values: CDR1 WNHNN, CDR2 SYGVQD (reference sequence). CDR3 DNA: TGCGCCAGCAGTGAGTCTAGGGGCTCCTACGAGCAGTACTTC. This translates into CASSESRGSYEQYF.

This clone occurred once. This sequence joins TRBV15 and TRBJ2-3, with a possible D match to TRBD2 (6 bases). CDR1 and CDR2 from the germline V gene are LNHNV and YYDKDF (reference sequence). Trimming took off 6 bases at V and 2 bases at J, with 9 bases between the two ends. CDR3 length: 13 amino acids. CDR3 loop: CATRGGVTDTQYF. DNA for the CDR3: TGTGCCACCAGAGGAGGGGTCACAGATACGCAGTATTTT.

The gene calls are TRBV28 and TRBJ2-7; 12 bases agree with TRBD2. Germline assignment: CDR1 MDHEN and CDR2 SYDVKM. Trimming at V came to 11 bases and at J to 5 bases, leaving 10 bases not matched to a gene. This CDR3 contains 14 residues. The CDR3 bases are TGTGCCTCCCGACCGACTAGCGGGAGAAACGAGCAGTACTTC. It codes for CASRPTSGRNEQYF.

CDR3: CASRDRATYSNQPQHF. The CDR3 coding sequence is TGTGCCAGCAGAGACCGGGCCACATATAGCAATCAGCCCCAGCATTTT. This chain links TRBV27 with TRBJ1-5; D is ambiguous. The length of the CDR3 is 16 residues. V lost 6 bases and J lost 0, with 15 bases in between. Germline V gene lookup returns CDR1 MNHEY and CDR2 SMNVEV (reference sequence).

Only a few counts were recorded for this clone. This CDR3 reads CASSPRRGPYEQYF. CDR3 coding DNA: TGTGCCAGCTCACCACGGCGGGGGCCCTACGAGCAGTACTTC. The rearrangement joins TRBV18 to TRBJ2-7; possibly TRBD2 for D (7 bases). The CDR3 sequence is 14 residues long. From germline, CDR1 is KGHSH and CDR2 LQKENI. The ends were cut back, 1 base at V and 2 bases at J, with 9 bases in the middle.

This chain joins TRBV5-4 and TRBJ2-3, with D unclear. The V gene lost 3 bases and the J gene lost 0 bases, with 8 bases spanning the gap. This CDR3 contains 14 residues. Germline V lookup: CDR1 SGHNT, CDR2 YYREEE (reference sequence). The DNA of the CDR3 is TGTGCCAGCAGCTCCCGACCAAGCACAGATACGCAGTATTTT. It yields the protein CASSSRPSTDTQYF.

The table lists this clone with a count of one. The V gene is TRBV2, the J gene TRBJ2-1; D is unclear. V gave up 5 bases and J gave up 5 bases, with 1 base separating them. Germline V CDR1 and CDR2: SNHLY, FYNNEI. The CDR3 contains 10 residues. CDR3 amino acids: CASSNNEQFF. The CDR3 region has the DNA TGTGCCAGCAGTAACAATGAGCAGTTCTTC.

The CDR3 sequence: CASSDGGYEQYF. The CDR3 region has the DNA TGTGCCAGCAGCGACGGGGGCTACGAGCAGTACTTC. V is TRBV6-5 and J is TRBJ2-7; D possibly corresponds to TRBD2 (6 bases). Germline CDR1 reads MNHEY; CDR2 reads SVGAGI. The V and J ends lost 6 bases and 3 bases respectively, with 9 bases between them. The CDR3 length is 12 residues.

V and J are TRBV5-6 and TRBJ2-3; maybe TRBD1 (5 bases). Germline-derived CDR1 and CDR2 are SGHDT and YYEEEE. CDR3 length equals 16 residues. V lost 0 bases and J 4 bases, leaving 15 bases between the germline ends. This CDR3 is CASSLEGRALADTQYF. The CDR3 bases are TGTGCCAGCAGCTTGGAGGGCAGGGCGCTAGCAGATACGCAGTATTTT.